Described below is a single T cell receptor (beta chain) sequence and its context. The data were obtained in a study of blood T cells in healthy people across ages. Through a sample-barcoded 5' primer and a J-beta primer mix, a second PCR was run for about 6 to 12 cycles. Using its own MiXCR run on the 5' RACE reads, TCRdb lists one record per CDR3 protein. The sample holds more than 1.4 million distinct CDR3 sequences, 42% seen once. CDR1 is GTSNPN, CDR2 SVGIG, per germline (reference sequence). The germline V and J ends were trimmed by 5 bases and 6 bases, with 16 bases remaining between them. This CDR3 comprises 14 residues.

The source is a woman between 18 and 29 years old in good health. The gene calls are TRBV30 and TRBJ1-4; D may be TRBD1 (5 bases). What was sequenced was blood. CDR3 sequence: CAWASGTGDEKLFF. The CDR3 region has the DNA TGTGCCTGGGCCTCCGGAACGGGGGATGAAAAACTGTTTTTT.